Listed below are T cell receptor beta chains from one sample, sequenced in a study of blood T cell repertoires in COVID-19. Produced via immunoSEQ multiplex PCR; TCRdb's table is partial and in-frame only. The top ten hold 2% to 3% of the sample, which has a few hundred thousand clones, about 90% seen once. Sequenced: peripheral blood. These receptors came from a woman in her forties or fifties with acute or convalescent COVID-19. The CDR3 runs from the conserved cysteine through the conserved F or W. D genes are given only for firm matches. Clone size is not always given. Where it is, it says once, few, many or a class for expanded clones.

j_gene | abundance | v_gene | d_gene | CDR3nt | CDR3aa
TRBJ2-6 | . | TRBV4-2 | . | TGTGCCAGCAGCCAAGAGCTCGGGAGCTCTGGGGCCAACGTCCTGACTTTC | CASSQELGSSGANVLTF
TRBJ1-3 | . | TRBV18 | TRBD1 | TGTGCCAGCTCACCAATCGGGACAGGGGACGGAAACACCATATATTTT | CASSPIGTGDGNTIYF
TRBJ2-1 | . | TRBV18 | TRBD2 | TGTGCCAGCTCACCAGAGGTGGGACTAAGCGGGCAAAATGAGCAGTTCTTC | CASSPEVGLSGQNEQFF
TRBJ2-3 | . | TRBV2 | . | . | CASILDRDSTDTQYF
TRBJ1-2 | . | TRBV5-6 | . | TGTGCCAGCAGCTTGACGGATGGCTACACCTTC | CASSLTDGYTF
TRBJ1-5 | . | TRBV28 | . | TGTGCCAGCAGGCTGGGCAGGAGCAATCAGCCCCAGCATTTT | CASRLGRSNQPQHF
TRBJ2-5 | . | TRBV2 | . | TGTGCCAGCAGTCCTATCAGCGAAGAGACCCAGTACTTC | CASSPISEETQYF
TRBJ2-5 | . | TRBV19 | TRBD2 | TGTGCCAGTAAGCTAGCGGGCCCCGGGGAGACCCAGTACTTC | CASKLAGPGETQYF
TRBJ1-4 | . | TRBV5-4 | TRBD1 | TGTGCCAGTAACAGACAGGGACTTAATGAAAAACTGTTTTTT | CASNRQGLNEKLFF
TRBJ2-7 | . | TRBV24-1 | . | TGTGCCACCAGTGAAGCGATTAGCTACGAGCAGTACTTC | CATSEAISYEQYF
TRBJ1-2 | . | TRBV11-2 | TRBD1 | TGTGCCAGCAGCTTCACAGGGGTTGCACGTGGCTACACCTTC | CASSFTGVARGYTF
TRBJ1-1 | . | TRBV27 | TRBD1 | TGTGCCAGCAACTTTGGCCCCAGGGGGTACACTGAAGCTTTCTTT | CASNFGPRGYTEAFF
TRBJ1-5 | few | TRBV27 | TRBD1 | TGTGCCAGCAATTTAACTCTTCGGGACAGGGTTAGCAATCAGCCCCAGCATTTT | CASNLTLRDRVSNQPQHF
TRBJ2-1 | . | TRBV10-3 | TRBD2 | TGTGCCATCAGTGAGTCGGCGGCTAGCGGGGACTACAATGAGCAGTTCTTC | CAISESAASGDYNEQFF
TRBJ1-2 | . | TRBV19 | . | TGTGCCAGTACCACAGCCCGGGGGGGGAACTATGGCTACACCTTC | CASTTARGGNYGYTF
TRBJ1-5 | . | TRBV7-3 | TRBD1 | TGTGCCAGCAGCCCTGGGACAGTTAGCAATCAGCCCCAGCATTTT | CASSPGTVSNQPQHF
TRBJ2-3 | . | TRBV7-6 | . | TGTGCCAGCAGCCCCAATTCAGGGAGCACAGATACGCAGTATTTT | CASSPNSGSTDTQYF
TRBJ2-7 | . | TRBV27 | TRBD2 | TGTGCCAGCAGTGTAGCGGGAGGGCCTTTGGCTCACGAGCAGTACTTC | CASSVAGGPLAHEQYF
TRBJ2-1 | . | TRBV7-3 | . | TGTGCCAGCAGCTACGACTATTTGAATGAGCAGTTCTTC | CASSYDYLNEQFF
TRBJ1-1 | . | TRBV7-6 | . | TGTGCCAGCAGCTTAGGAGCACGAGGCCGGGTCCTAGGCGCTTTCTTT | CASSLGARGRVLGAFF
TRBJ2-7 | once | TRBV30 | . | TGTGCCTGGAGTGTGGGGGGGACAACCTACGAGCAGTACTTC | CAWSVGGTTYEQYF
TRBJ1-2 | . | TRBV5-6 | TRBD1 | TGTGCCAGCAGCCATACCCCCGGGACAGGGGTCGGGCTCTATGGCTACACCTTC | CASSHTPGTGVGLYGYTF
TRBJ2-3 | . | TRBV9 | . | TGTGCCAGCAGCGTGGGGCCCGACTTCGATACGCAGTATTTT | CASSVGPDFDTQYF
TRBJ1-3 | . | TRBV2 | TRBD1 | TGTGCCAGCAGTGAAACAGGGGGCTCTGGAAACACCATATATTTT | CASSETGGSGNTIYF
TRBJ1-2 | . | TRBV9 | . | TGTGCCAGCAGCGTAGAGCCAGGGGATGGCTACACCTTC | CASSVEPGDGYTF
TRBJ1-5 | . | TRBV2 | . | TGTGCCACCCTTGACAGGCCTTCGGGCAATCAGCCCCAGCATTTT | CATLDRPSGNQPQHF
TRBJ2-7 | . | TRBV7-7 | TRBD2 | TGTGCTAGCAGCCCGGGACTAACCTCCTACGAGCAGTACTTC | CASSPGLTSYEQYF
TRBJ2-2 | . | TRBV4-3 | TRBD2 | TGCGCCAGCAGCCAAGTCACCGCTAGCGGAGGGACCGGGGAGCTGTTTTTT | CASSQVTASGGTGELFF
TRBJ2-7 | . | TRBV7-8 | . | TGTGCCAGCAGCTTTCAGGGGTGGGGCGAGCAGTACTTC | CASSFQGWGEQYF
TRBJ2-7 | . | TRBV27 | TRBD1 | TGTGCCAGCAGTTTTACAGGGGCCGCCGACCGCTACGAGCAGTACTTC | CASSFTGAADRYEQYF
TRBJ1-1 | . | TRBV6-5 | . | TGTGCCACCCCGGGGACAGAAGCTTTCTTT | CATPGTEAFF
TRBJ2-1 | . | TRBV6-5 | . | TGTGCCAGCAGTTATAGTGAAGGGGCTGAGCAGTTCTTC | CASSYSEGAEQFF
TRBJ2-1 | . | TRBV28 | TRBD2 | TGTGCCAGCAGTTTTCGGACAGGAGCAAAAACTAGCGGGAGCGTGGATGAGCAGTTCTTC | CASSFRTGAKTSGSVDEQFF
TRBJ2-7 | once | TRBV28 | . | TGTGCCAGCAGGCGGGGGCCCATCTACGAGCAGTACTTC | CASRRGPIYEQYF
TRBJ2-1 | . | TRBV19 | TRBD2 | TGTGCCAGTAGTCGGAGCGGGGAAGCCTACAATGAGCAGTTCTTC | CASSRSGEAYNEQFF
TRBJ2-7 | . | TRBV13 | TRBD1 | TGTGCCAGCAGCTCGGGGGAGGACAGGGCTGGCGAGCAGTACTTC | CASSSGEDRAGEQYF
TRBJ1-5 | . | TRBV6-2/TRBV6-3 | TRBD1 | TGTGCCAGCAGTTTTACAGGGGCTGGCAATCAGCCCCAGCATTTT | CASSFTGAGNQPQHF
TRBJ2-7 | . | TRBV28 | . | TGTGCCAGCAGCCAGTTGGAGGGAACTTACGAGCAGTACTTC | CASSQLEGTYEQYF
TRBJ1-5 | once | TRBV19 | TRBD1 | TGTGCCAGTAGTTCACCTACAGGGGGAAGCAGTCAGCCCCAGCATTTT | CASSSPTGGSSQPQHF
TRBJ1-4 | . | TRBV28 | TRBD1 | TGTGCCAGCAGGGACAGGTTGTATGAAAAACTGTTTTTT | CASRDRLYEKLFF
TRBJ2-7 | . | TRBV2 | . | TGTGCCAGCGGTGTAGTCTCCTACGAGCAGTACTTC | CASGVVSYEQYF
TRBJ2-7 | . | TRBV7-9 | TRBD1 | TGTGCCAGCAGCACCCCGGGACAGGGTTCCTACGAGCAGTACTTC | CASSTPGQGSYEQYF
TRBJ1-4 | . | TRBV30 | . | TGTGCCTGGAGTGTCGTAAAGGAGGGTGGTGAAAAACTGTTTTTT | CAWSVVKEGGEKLFF
TRBJ2-2 | . | TRBV30 | TRBD2 | TGTGCCTGGAGTGTATTCGGGAGGGCCATCGGGGAGCTGTTTTTT | CAWSVFGRAIGELFF
TRBJ1-2 | . | TRBV27 | TRBD1 | TGTGCCAGCAGTGGTCAGGGGGTTCAGCCTAACTATGGCTACACCTTC | CASSGQGVQPNYGYTF
TRBJ2-1 | . | TRBV28 | . | TGTGCCAGCAGTTCTTTTCAGGGGTCCTCCTACAATGAGCAGTTCTTC | CASSSFQGSSYNEQFF
TRBJ2-2 | . | TRBV9 | TRBD1 | TGTGCCAGCAGCGGCAGGACAGGGAGCGGGGAGCTGTTTTTT | CASSGRTGSGELFF
TRBJ2-7 | . | TRBV5-1 | TRBD2 | TGCGCCAGCAGCACCCTAGCGGGGGCCTACGAGCAGTACTTC | CASSTLAGAYEQYF
TRBJ2-7 | . | TRBV24-1 | TRBD2 | TGTGCCACCAGTGACCCGACTAGCGGGAGCGTATACGAGCAGTACTTC | CATSDPTSGSVYEQYF
TRBJ1-2 | . | TRBV19 | TRBD1 | TGTGCCAGTAGACAGGGGACAGCTAACTATGGCTACACCTTC | CASRQGTANYGYTF
TRBJ1-2 | . | TRBV6-7 | . | TGTGCCAGCAGTTCCCTAGAGTGTGCCGGTGGAGTCTACACCTTC | CASSSLECAGGVYTF
TRBJ2-1 | . | TRBV19 | . | TGTGCCAGTAGCCCAGGCTCGTACAATGAGCAGTTCTTC | CASSPGSYNEQFF
TRBJ2-7 | . | TRBV6-5 | TRBD1 | TGTGCCAGCAAGTGGACAGGGGGCGGGAACGAGCAGTACTTC | CASKWTGGGNEQYF
TRBJ2-7 | . | TRBV4-1 | TRBD2 | TGCGCCAGCAGCCAGGGGGGGAGCGGGAGCACGGCCCACGAGCAGTACTTC | CASSQGGSGSTAHEQYF
TRBJ2-5 | once | TRBV5-1 | . | TGCGCCAGCAGCTTGGAGACGGGTGAAGAGACCCAGTACTTC | CASSLETGEETQYF
TRBJ1-5 | . | TRBV19 | TRBD1 | TGTGCCAGTAGTATAGCAGGGGGCAGGGGCAATCAGCCCCAGCATTTT | CASSIAGGRGNQPQHF